This entry is about one T cell receptor (beta chain). CDR1 is SGHTA and CDR2 is FQGNSA in the germline V gene. The junction had 3 bases not matched to a gene; V was cut back by 2 bases and J by 3 bases. The CDR3 spans 14 residues. This entry comes from a study of control samples from healthy donors and cancer patients. Method: immunoSEQ multiplex PCR; TCRdb's copy keeps in-frame clones and lacks some. The sample lists about 120,000 clones, 70% to 90% seen once, with about 3.2% in the top ten. The rearrangement joins TRBV7-2 to TRBJ1-2; 7 bases fit TRBD1. This sequence was found in a man aged 40-55 years in good health. The sample was blood. The chain's CDR3 is CASSLSQGDYGYTF. The CDR3 DNA is TGTGCCAGCAGCTTATCCCAGGGGGACTATGGCTACACCTTC.